The T cell receptor beta chain under discussion was sequenced for a study of vaccination effects on CD4 cells after COVID-19. The ViraFEST assay expanded antigen-specific CD4+ T cells with viral peptide pools before sequencing. Following 10 days of culture, CD4+ T cells were isolated. Vaccine recipients had no previous SARS-CoV-2 infection; their nucleocapsid antibodies were negative. Half the medium was swapped for IL-2 medium on days 3 and 7. Note on this clone: Its target is not known.

Produced via immunoSEQ multiplex PCR; TCRdb's table is partial and in-frame only. In the table there are about 22,000 clones, 75% of which are singletons. The CDR3 loop spans 16 amino acids. Trimming took 1 base from V and 5 from J; bases not matched to a gene: 8. CDR1 and CDR2 from the germline V gene are SGHRS and YFSETQ. The specimen comprised CD4+ T cells from PBMCs cultured with HCoV-NL63 spike peptides, sampled before COVID-19 vaccination. The TCR originated in a human donor who received a COVID-19 vaccine. The chain uses TRBV5-1 and TRBJ2-4; 8 nucleotides line up with TRBD1. This chain's CDR3 is CASSLFQGAGENIQYF. The CDR3 DNA follows: TGCGCCAGCAGCTTGTTTCAGGGGGCGGGCGAAAACATTCAGTACTTC.